These T cell receptor beta chains were read from a single sample in a study of blood T cell repertoires in COVID-19. Sequencing was performed with immunoSEQ multiplex PCR; in TCRdb, only in-frame clones are kept and a portion is missing. The sample records about 520,000 clones, approximately 85% being singletons. The material sequenced was peripheral blood. All receptors derive from a human donor in a cohort sampled during active COVID-19. The CDR3 runs from the conserved cysteine through the conserved F or W. A D gene is named only where the DNA matches it firmly. Not all rows give a size; the values are once, few, many and, for expanded clones, a class.

V	size	D	J	DNA	CDR3
TRBV10-2	-	-	TRBJ2-5	TGCGCCAGCGCTAAGGGGGGGCAGGAGACCCAGTACTTC	CASAKGGQETQYF
TRBV25-1	-	TRBD2	TRBJ2-3	TGTGCCAGCAGGGCTAGCGGGAGAACAGATACGCAGTATTTT	CASRASGRTDTQYF
TRBV25-1	once	TRBD1	TRBJ2-5	TGTGCCAGCAGCCCCGGACAGGAAGAGACCCAGTACTTC	CASSPGQEETQYF
TRBV28	-	-	TRBJ1-2	TGTGCCAGCGAAAGAGCTAACTATGGCTACACCTTC	CASERANYGYTF
TRBV2	-	-	TRBJ1-1	TGTGCCAGCACGATGCGGGGTAGGACTGAAGCTTTCTTT	CASTMRGRTEAFF
TRBV4-3	-	-	TRBJ2-2	TGCGCCAGCAGCCAAGACCGCCAGGAGGAGGTTGCCACCGGGGAGCTGTTTTTT	CASSQDRQEEVATGELFF
TRBV28	-	-	TRBJ1-1	TGTGCCAGCTATTCGGGGGGGATGGGCACTGAAGCTTTCTTT	CASYSGGMGTEAFF
TRBV12-5	-	-	TRBJ2-7	TGTGCTAGTGGTTTGTGGGGGAGGAATTCCTACGAGCAGTACTTC	CASGLWGRNSYEQYF
TRBV30	-	-	TRBJ1-3	TGTGCCTGGACATCCGTGAGGTCAGGCGGGAGGGGAAACACCATATATTTT	CAWTSVRSGGRGNTIYF
TRBV5-5	-	-	TRBJ2-7	TGTGCCAGCAGCTTGGTCCCCCAGGAGCAGTACTTC	CASSLVPQEQYF
TRBV7-3	-	-	TRBJ2-1	TGTGCCAGCAGCCCGACTGGGGCCGGGAGAGCTGAGCAGTTCTTC	CASSPTGAGRAEQFF
TRBV10-2	-	TRBD1	TRBJ2-7	TGCGCCAGCAGTGATCCGAGGGGGCTGGTGAACGAGCAGTACTTC	CASSDPRGLVNEQYF
TRBV19	few	-	TRBJ1-1	TGTGCCAGTAGTATAGTTAGGACAGCGAACACTGAAGCTTTCTTT	CASSIVRTANTEAFF
TRBV6-5	-	TRBD2	TRBJ2-1	TGTGCCAGCAGTTCCCGACTAGCGGGGGGCAGTGAGCAGTTCTTC	CASSSRLAGGSEQFF
TRBV19	-	TRBD2	TRBJ2-3	TGTGCCAGTAGATGGACTAGCGGCACAGATACGCAGTATTTT	CASRWTSGTDTQYF
TRBV3-1/TRBV3-2	-	-	TRBJ2-3	TGTGCCAGCAGTCCAGTCGGGACACCTGGCACAGATACGCAGTATTTT	CASSPVGTPGTDTQYF
TRBV2	-	TRBD2	TRBJ2-7	TGTGCCAGCAGATCGACTAGCGGGAGTTACGAGCAGTACTTC	CASRSTSGSYEQYF
TRBV4-3	-	-	TRBJ2-3	TGCGCCAGCAGCCAAGAGACAGGACTAGTCTCGGATACGCAGTATTTT	CASSQETGLVSDTQYF
TRBV14	-	TRBD2	TRBJ2-1	TGTGCCAGCAGCCCTCAAACGACTAGCGGGAGCTTAAATGAGCAGTTCTTC	CASSPQTTSGSLNEQFF
TRBV3-1/TRBV3-2	-	TRBD1	TRBJ1-2	TGTGCCAGCAGCCTGGGACAGAACTATGGCTACACCTTC	CASSLGQNYGYTF
TRBV6-6	-	-	TRBJ2-5	TGTGCCAGCAGTTACTCGAGTCTAGCATCGGAGACCCAGTACTTC	CASSYSSLASETQYF
TRBV19	-	TRBD2	TRBJ2-2	TGTGCCAGTAGCGCTAGGATAGCGGGCATCGGGGAGCTGTTTTTT	CASSARIAGIGELFF
TRBV5-4	-	TRBD2	TRBJ2-7	TGTGCCAGCAGCTTGTGGGCTAGCGGGAGTTACGAGCAGTACTTC	CASSLWASGSYEQYF
TRBV7-2	few	-	TRBJ2-5	TGTGCCAGCAGCTTAGGGCCGGGAGAGACCCAGTACTTC	CASSLGPGETQYF
TRBV7-3	-	TRBD1	TRBJ2-7	TGTGCCAGCAGCTCAGGGACAGGGGACAACGAGCAGTACTTC	CASSSGTGDNEQYF
TRBV15	-	TRBD1	TRBJ1-2	TGTGCCACCAGCAGAGATCTGGGGACAGGGGTCTTAGGCTACACCTTC	CATSRDLGTGVLGYTF
TRBV19	-	TRBD1	TRBJ1-1	TGTGCCAGTAGTATAACGACAGGGGGAGTAGCTTTCTTT	CASSITTGGVAFF
TRBV29-1	-	-	TRBJ1-1	TGCAGCGTAAAAGACATAAACACTGAAGCTTTCTTT	CSVKDINTEAFF
TRBV5-8	once	TRBD1	TRBJ2-7	TGTGCCAGCTCTTACAGGGGCCTTAGCTCCTACGAGCAGTACTTC	CASSYRGLSSYEQYF
TRBV9	-	-	TRBJ2-3	TGTGCCAGCAGCGTAGTGGAGGATACGCAGTATTTT	CASSVVEDTQYF
TRBV10-3	few	TRBD2	TRBJ2-5	TGTGCCATCAGCTTTGGGGAGGGCCGTCGAGAGACCCAGTACTTC	CAISFGEGRRETQYF
TRBV5-1	-	-	TRBJ2-7	TGCGCCAGCAGCTTGGCCGCTAGTGGGGCCTCCGAGCAGTACTTC	CASSLAASGASEQYF
TRBV7-2	-	-	TRBJ1-1	TGTGCCAGCAGCTTTTATAGGGGTGGCACTGAAGCTTTCTTT	CASSFYRGGTEAFF
TRBV19	-	-	TRBJ1-1	TGTGCCAGTAAAAGACAGCTGAACACTGAAGCTTTCTTT	CASKRQLNTEAFF
TRBV5-1	-	TRBD1	TRBJ2-1	TGCGCCAGCAGCTTGGGAGGACAGGGGGCTTATGAGCAGTTCTTC	CASSLGGQGAYEQFF
TRBV19	-	TRBD1	TRBJ1-1	TGTGCCAGTAGTGGGACAGGGAGGAACACTGAAGCTTTCTTT	CASSGTGRNTEAFF
TRBV30	-	TRBD2	TRBJ2-7	TGTGCCTGGAGTGCGGGACTAGCGTATACCTACGAGCAGTACTTC	CAWSAGLAYTYEQYF
TRBV14	-	TRBD2	TRBJ2-5	TGTGCCAGCAGCCAGGGACTAGCGGGAGTTGAGACCCAGTACTTC	CASSQGLAGVETQYF
TRBV5-1	-	-	TRBJ2-7	TGCGCCAGCAGAGGGGACACGTCGCCTACCTACGAGCAGTACTTC	CASRGDTSPTYEQYF
TRBV14	few	-	TRBJ2-1	TGTGCCAGCAGCCAAGATTTTATAGCTAGAGTACTCAATGAGCAGTTCTTC	CASSQDFIARVLNEQFF
TRBV28	once	TRBD1	TRBJ1-1	TGTGCCAGCGGACTAGGACAGGGGGCCTCGAACACTGAAGCTTTCTTT	CASGLGQGASNTEAFF
TRBV2	-	-	TRBJ1-1	TGTGCCAGCAGCCACGGACACCCGGGCACTGAAGCTTTCTTT	CASSHGHPGTEAFF
TRBV6-2/TRBV6-3	-	-	TRBJ2-7	TGTGCCAGCAGTTACTCAACCAGCGGCCTCTCCTACGAGCAGTACTTC	CASSYSTSGLSYEQYF